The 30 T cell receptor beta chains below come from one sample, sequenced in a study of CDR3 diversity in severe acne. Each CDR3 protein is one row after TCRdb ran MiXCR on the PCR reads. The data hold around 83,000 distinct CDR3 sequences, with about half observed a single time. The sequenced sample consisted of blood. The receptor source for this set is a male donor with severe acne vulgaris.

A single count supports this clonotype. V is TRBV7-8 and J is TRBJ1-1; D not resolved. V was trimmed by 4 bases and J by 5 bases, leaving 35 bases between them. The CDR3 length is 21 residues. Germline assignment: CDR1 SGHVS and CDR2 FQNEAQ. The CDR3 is CASSSIHFLGALQPQHTEAFF. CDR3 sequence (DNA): TGTGCCAGCAGCTCTATACATTTCCTGGGTGCCTTGCAGCCCCAGCATACTGAAGCTTTCTTT.

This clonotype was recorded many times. For the CDR3, the DNA is TGTGCCAGCCTAAGGGGGGACACCGGGGAGCTGTTTTTT. This codes for CASLRGDTGELFF. J is TRBJ2-2 and V is TRBV2; D tentatively fits TRBD1 or TRBD2 (6 bases each). The CDR3 loop spans 13 amino acids. Per germline, CDR1 SNHLY and CDR2 FYNNEI. The ends were cut back, 8 bases at V and 3 bases at J, with 10 bases in the middle.

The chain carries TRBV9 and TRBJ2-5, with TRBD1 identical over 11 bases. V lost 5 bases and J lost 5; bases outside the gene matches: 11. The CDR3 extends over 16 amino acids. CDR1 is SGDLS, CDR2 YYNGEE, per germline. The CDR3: CASRPQLDRGHETQYF. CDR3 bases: TGTGCCAGCAGACCGCAGCTGGACAGGGGGCACGAGACCCAGTACTTC.

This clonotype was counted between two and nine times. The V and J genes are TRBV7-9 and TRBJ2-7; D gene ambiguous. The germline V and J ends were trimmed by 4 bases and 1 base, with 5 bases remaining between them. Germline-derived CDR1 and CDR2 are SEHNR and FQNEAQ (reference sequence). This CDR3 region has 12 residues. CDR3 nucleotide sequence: TGTGCCAGCAGCTCGATTTCCTACGAGCAGTACTTC. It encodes CASSSISYEQYF.

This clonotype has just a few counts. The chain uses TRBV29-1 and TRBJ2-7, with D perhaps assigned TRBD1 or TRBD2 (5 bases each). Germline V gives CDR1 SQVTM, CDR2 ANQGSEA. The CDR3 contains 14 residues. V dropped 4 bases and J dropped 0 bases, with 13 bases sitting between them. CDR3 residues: CSVVRDGGSYEQYF. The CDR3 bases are TGCAGCGTTGTCCGGGACGGCGGCTCCTACGAGCAGTACTTC.

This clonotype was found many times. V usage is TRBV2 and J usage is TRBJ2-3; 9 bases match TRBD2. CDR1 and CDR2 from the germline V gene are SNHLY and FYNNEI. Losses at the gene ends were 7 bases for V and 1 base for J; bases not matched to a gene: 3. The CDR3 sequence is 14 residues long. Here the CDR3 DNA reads TGTGCCAGCACTTCTAGCGGGGGCACAGATACGCAGTATTTT. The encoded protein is CASTSSGGTDTQYF.

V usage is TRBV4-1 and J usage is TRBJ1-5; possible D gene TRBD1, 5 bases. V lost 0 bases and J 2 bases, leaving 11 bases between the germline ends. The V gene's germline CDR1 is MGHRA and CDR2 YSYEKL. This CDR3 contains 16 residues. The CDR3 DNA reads TGCGCCAGCAGCCAAGAGGGGGGTGCGGGCAATCAGCCCCAGCATTTT. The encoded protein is CASSQEGGAGNQPQHF.

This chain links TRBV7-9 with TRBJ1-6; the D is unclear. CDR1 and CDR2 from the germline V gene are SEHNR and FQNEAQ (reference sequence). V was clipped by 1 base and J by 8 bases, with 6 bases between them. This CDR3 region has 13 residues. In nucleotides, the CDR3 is TGTGCCAGCAGCTTAGGGGATCATTCACCCCTCCACTTT. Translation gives CASSLGDHSPLHF.

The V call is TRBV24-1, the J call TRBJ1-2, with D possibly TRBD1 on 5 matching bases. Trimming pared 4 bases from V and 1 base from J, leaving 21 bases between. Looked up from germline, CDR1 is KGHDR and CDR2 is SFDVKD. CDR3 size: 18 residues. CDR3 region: CATSDRGQGGANNYGYTF. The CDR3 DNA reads TGTGCCACCAGTGACCGAGGGCAGGGCGGCGCGAATAACTATGGCTACACCTTC.

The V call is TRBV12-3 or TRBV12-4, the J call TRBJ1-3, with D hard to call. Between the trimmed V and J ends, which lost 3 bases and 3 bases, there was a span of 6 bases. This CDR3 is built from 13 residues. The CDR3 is CASSFRGGNTIYF. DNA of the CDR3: TGTGCCAGCAGTTTCCGGGGTGGAAACACCATATATTTT.

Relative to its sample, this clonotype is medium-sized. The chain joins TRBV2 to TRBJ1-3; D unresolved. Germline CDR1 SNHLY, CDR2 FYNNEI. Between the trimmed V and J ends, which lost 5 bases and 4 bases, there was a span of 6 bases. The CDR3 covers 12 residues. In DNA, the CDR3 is TGTGCCAGCAGTCGGGAGGGAAACACCATATATTTT. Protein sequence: CASSREGNTIYF.

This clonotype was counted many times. The CDR3 is CASSYSRGVGSYNEQFF. The DNA for the CDR3 is TGTGCCAGCAGTTACTCGCGCGGGGTAGGGTCCTACAATGAGCAGTTCTTC. V and J are TRBV6-5 and TRBJ2-1; perhaps TRBD2 as D (6 bases). The V gene's germline CDR1 is MNHEY and CDR2 SVGAGI. Trimming removed 0 bases at V and 1 base at J, with 13 bases between. The CDR3 contains 17 residues.

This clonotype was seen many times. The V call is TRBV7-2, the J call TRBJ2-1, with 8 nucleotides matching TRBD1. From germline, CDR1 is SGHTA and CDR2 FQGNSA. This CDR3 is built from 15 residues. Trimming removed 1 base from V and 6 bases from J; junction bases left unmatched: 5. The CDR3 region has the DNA TGTGCCAGCAGCTTAGACCACAGGGGGTTCAATGAGCAGTTCTTC. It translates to CASSLDHRGFNEQFF.

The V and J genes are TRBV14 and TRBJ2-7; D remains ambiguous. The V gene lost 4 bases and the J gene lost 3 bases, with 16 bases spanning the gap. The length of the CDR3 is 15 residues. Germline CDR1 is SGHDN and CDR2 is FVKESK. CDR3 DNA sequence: TGTGCCAGCAGCCGTGGGTCGGTAAAAGTCTACGAGCAGTACTTC. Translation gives CASSRGSVKVYEQYF.

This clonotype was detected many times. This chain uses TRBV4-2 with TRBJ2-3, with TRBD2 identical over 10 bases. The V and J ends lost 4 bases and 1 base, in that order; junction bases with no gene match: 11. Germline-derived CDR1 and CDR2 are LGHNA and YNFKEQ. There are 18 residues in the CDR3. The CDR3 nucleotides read TGTGCCAGCAGCCCAAGTTCCGAGCGGGAGGGCGGCACAGATACGCAGTATTTT. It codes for CASSPSSEREGGTDTQYF.

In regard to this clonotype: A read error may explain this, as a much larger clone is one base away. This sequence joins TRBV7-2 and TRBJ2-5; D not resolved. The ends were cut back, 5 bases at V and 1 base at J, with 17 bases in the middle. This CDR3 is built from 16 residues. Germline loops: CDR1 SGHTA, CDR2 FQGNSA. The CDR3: CASSPPSLWGQETQYF. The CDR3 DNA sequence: TGTGCCAGCAGCCCCCCGTCGTTGTGGGGCCAAGAGACCCAGTACTTC.

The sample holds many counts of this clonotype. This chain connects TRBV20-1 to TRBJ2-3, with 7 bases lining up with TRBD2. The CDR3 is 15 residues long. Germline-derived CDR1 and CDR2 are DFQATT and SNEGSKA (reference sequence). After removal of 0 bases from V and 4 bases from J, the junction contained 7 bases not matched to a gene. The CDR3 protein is CSARDSLAVPDTQYF. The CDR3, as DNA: TGCAGTGCTAGAGACAGTCTAGCGGTGCCAGATACGCAGTATTTT.

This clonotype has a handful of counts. The CDR3 sequence is CASSELTPLSSYNSPLHF. The CDR3 nucleotides are TGTGCCAGCAGTGAATTGACACCCCTGAGCTCCTATAATTCACCCCTCCACTTT. The chain recombines TRBV6-1 with TRBJ1-6, with unresolved D. V was trimmed by 2 bases and J by 0 bases, leaving 14 bases between them. There are 18 residues in the CDR3. From germline, CDR1 is MNHNS and CDR2 SASEGT.

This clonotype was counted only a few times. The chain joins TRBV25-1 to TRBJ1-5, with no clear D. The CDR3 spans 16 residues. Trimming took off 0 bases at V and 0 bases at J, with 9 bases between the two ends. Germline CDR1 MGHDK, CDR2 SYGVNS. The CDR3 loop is CASSEYNDYSNQPQHF. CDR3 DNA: TGTGCCAGCAGTGAATATAACGACTATAGCAATCAGCCCCAGCATTTT.

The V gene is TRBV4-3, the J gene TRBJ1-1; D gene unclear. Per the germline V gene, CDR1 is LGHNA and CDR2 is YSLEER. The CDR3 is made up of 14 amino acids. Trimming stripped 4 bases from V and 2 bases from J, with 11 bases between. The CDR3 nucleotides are TGCGCCAGCAGCCGCGGTCACAACAACACTGAAGCTTTCTTT. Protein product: CASSRGHNNTEAFF.

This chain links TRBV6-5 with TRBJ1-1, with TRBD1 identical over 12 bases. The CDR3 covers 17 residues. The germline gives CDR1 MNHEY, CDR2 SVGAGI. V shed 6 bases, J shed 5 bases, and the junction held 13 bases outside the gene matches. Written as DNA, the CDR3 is TGTGCCAGCAGGCGCGCCGGGACAGGGGGCGGAAGGACTGAAGCTTTCTTT. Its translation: CASRRAGTGGGRTEAFF.

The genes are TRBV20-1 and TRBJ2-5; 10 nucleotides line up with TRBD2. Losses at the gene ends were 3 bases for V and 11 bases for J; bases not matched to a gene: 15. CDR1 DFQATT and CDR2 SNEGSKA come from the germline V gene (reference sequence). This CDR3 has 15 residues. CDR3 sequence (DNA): TGCAGTGCTAGCGACCGAGCGGGAGGGCCCTTGTCTCAGTACTTC. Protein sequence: CSASDRAGGPLSQYF.

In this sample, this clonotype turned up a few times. This CDR3 reads CATSAATQETQYF. In DNA form, the CDR3 reads TGTGCCACCAGTGCTGCAACCCAAGAGACCCAGTACTTC. The chain employs TRBV24-1 and TRBJ2-5; D not certain. Deletions cut 5 bases from V and 1 base from J, with 7 bases between. Germline loops: CDR1 KGHDR, CDR2 SFDVKD. The CDR3 runs to 13 residues.

The CDR3 nucleotides read TGTGCCAGCAGTGGAGCACCGGGACAGGGCACCGAGTCCCAGTACTTC. This sequence encodes CASSGAPGQGTESQYF. The chain joins TRBV2 to TRBJ2-5; TRBD1 matches 9 bases. Looked up from germline, CDR1 is SNHLY and CDR2 is FYNNEI. The CDR3 length is 16 residues. Trimming took 4 bases from V and 9 from J; bases not matched to a gene: 15.

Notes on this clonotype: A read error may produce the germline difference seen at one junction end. The chain's CDR3 is CASSLVWNSQETQYF. For the CDR3, the DNA is TGTGCTAGCAGCTTAGTGTGGAACAGTCAAGAGACCCAGTACTTC. V and J are TRBV7-7 and TRBJ2-5; D remains ambiguous. The CDR3 spans 15 residues. CDR1 and CDR2 (germline): SSHAT, FNYEAQ (reference sequence).

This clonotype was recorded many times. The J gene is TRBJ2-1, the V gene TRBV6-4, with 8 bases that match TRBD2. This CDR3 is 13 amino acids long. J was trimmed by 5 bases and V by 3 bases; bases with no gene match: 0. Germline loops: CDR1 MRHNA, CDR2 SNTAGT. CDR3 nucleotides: TGTGCCAGCAGTGAGACTAGCGACAATGAGCAGTTCTTC. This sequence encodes CASSETSDNEQFF.

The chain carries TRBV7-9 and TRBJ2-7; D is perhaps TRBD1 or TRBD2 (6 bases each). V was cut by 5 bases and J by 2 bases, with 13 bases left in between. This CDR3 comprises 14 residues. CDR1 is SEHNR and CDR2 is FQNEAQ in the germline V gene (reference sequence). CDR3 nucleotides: TGTGCCAGCAGCCCACTTCGGGGGCCCTACGAGCAGTACTTC. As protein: CASSPLRGPYEQYF.

CDR3 sequence (DNA): TGTGCCACCAGTGACTCGCGGGGATGGGACGCCACAGATGAGCAGTTCTTC. Protein: CATSDSRGWDATDEQFF. The rearrangement joins TRBV24-1 to TRBJ2-1, with D perhaps TRBD2 (6 bases). The CDR3 loop spans 17 amino acids. Germline CDR1 and CDR2: KGHDR and SFDVKD. Trimming cost V 4 bases and J 8 bases, with 23 bases left between them.

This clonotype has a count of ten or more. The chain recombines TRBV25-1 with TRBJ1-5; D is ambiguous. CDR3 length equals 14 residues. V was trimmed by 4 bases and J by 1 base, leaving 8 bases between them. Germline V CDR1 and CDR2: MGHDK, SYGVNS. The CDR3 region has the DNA TGTGCCAGCAGTGCAATGGACAGCAATCAGCCCCAGCATTTT. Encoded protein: CASSAMDSNQPQHF.

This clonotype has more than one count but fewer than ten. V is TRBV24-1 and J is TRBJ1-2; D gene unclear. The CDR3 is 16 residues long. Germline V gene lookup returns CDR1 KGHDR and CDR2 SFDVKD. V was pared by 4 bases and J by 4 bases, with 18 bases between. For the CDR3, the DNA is TGTGCCACCAGTGACGTCTCAGTAACTAATGTCTATGGCTACACCTTC. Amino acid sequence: CATSDVSVTNVYGYTF.